This is a list of T cell receptor beta chains from one sample in a study of identical twins. TCRdb ran MiXCR on the 5' RACE reads and lists one entry per CDR3 protein. The repertoire holds roughly 190,000 distinct CDR3 sequences, with 15% to 20% as singletons. These data are also associated with another study on T cells expressing NK-cell markers.

Sequenced sample: CD8+ T cells sorted from blood. The receptor source for this set is a woman aged 18-29 years in good health. The CDR3 runs from the conserved cysteine through the conserved F or W. A D gene is named only where the DNA matches it firmly. Clone sizes are given selectively: once, few, many, or a class where the clone is expanded.

v_gene: TRBV9; j_gene: TRBJ2-3; len: 18; d_gene: -; abundance: few; CDR3aa: CASSVESLGIVNADTQYF; CDR3nt: TGTGCCAGCAGCGTAGAATCCTTGGGGATAGTTAACGCAGATACGCAGTATTTT
v_gene: TRBV5-5; j_gene: TRBJ1-1; len: 13; d_gene: -; abundance: few; CDR3aa: CASSFDLGTEAFF; CDR3nt: TGTGCCAGCAGCTTCGATTTGGGCACTGAAGCTTTCTTT
v_gene: TRBV27; j_gene: TRBJ2-4; len: 14; d_gene: -; abundance: -; CDR3aa: CASSFPGRGNIQYF; CDR3nt: TGTGCCAGCAGTTTCCCGGGACGTGGAAACATTCAGTACTTC
v_gene: TRBV5-5; j_gene: TRBJ1-1; len: 15; d_gene: -; abundance: few; CDR3aa: CASSSETRRGTEAFF; CDR3nt: TGTGCCAGCAGCTCCGAAACACGAAGAGGGACTGAAGCTTTCTTT
v_gene: TRBV5-1; j_gene: TRBJ2-6; len: 14; d_gene: -; abundance: many; CDR3aa: CASSRGSGANVLTF; CDR3nt: TGCGCCAGCAGCCGGGGGTCCGGGGCCAACGTCCTGACTTTC
v_gene: TRBV12-3/TRBV12-4; j_gene: TRBJ2-7; len: 14; d_gene: -; abundance: -; CDR3aa: CASGLADIPYEQYF; CDR3nt: TGTGCCAGCGGCTTGGCAGACATCCCCTACGAGCAGTACTTC
v_gene: TRBV7-9; j_gene: TRBJ1-2; len: 10; d_gene: -; abundance: few; CDR3aa: CALSMGGYTF; CDR3nt: TGTGCCCTTTCGATGGGAGGCTACACCTTC
v_gene: TRBV12-3/TRBV12-4; j_gene: TRBJ2-7; len: 12; d_gene: -; abundance: few; CDR3aa: CASSLTNYEQYF; CDR3nt: TGTGCCAGCAGTTTAACGAACTACGAGCAGTACTTC
v_gene: TRBV5-4; j_gene: TRBJ2-7; len: 13; d_gene: -; abundance: -; CDR3aa: CASRGWQTYEQYF; CDR3nt: TGTGCCAGCAGGGGGTGGCAGACCTACGAGCAGTACTTC
v_gene: TRBV5-1; j_gene: TRBJ1-5; len: 14; d_gene: -; abundance: few; CDR3aa: CASSLAGGNQPQHF; CDR3nt: TGCGCCAGCAGCTTGGCGGGTGGCAATCAGCCCCAGCATTTT
v_gene: TRBV7-9; j_gene: TRBJ2-1; len: 16; d_gene: TRBD2; abundance: -; CDR3aa: CASSPLAGKGYNEQFF; CDR3nt: TGTGCCAGCAGCCCCTTAGCGGGAAAAGGTTACAATGAGCAGTTCTTC
v_gene: TRBV5-6; j_gene: TRBJ2-1; len: 12; d_gene: -; abundance: many; CDR3aa: CASRGTAVEQFF; CDR3nt: TGTGCCAGCAGGGGTACTGCGGTTGAGCAGTTCTTC
v_gene: TRBV6-1; j_gene: TRBJ2-7; len: 15; d_gene: -; abundance: -; CDR3aa: CASSERTERFYEQYF; CDR3nt: TGTGCCAGCAGTGAACGGACAGAAAGGTTCTACGAGCAGTACTTC
v_gene: TRBV5-1; j_gene: TRBJ2-2; len: 15; d_gene: -; abundance: few; CDR3aa: CASSLAGQNTGELFF; CDR3nt: TGCGCCAGCAGCTTGGCCGGGCAGAACACCGGGGAGCTGTTTTTT
v_gene: TRBV9; j_gene: TRBJ1-1; len: 13; d_gene: TRBD1; abundance: few; CDR3aa: CASSVVQGEEAFF; CDR3nt: TGTGCCAGCAGCGTAGTACAGGGGGAAGAAGCTTTCTTT
v_gene: TRBV18; j_gene: TRBJ1-2; len: 13; d_gene: -; abundance: -; CDR3aa: CASSDKRRRGYTF; CDR3nt: TGTGCCAGCTCAGATAAAAGACGGCGTGGCTACACCTTC
v_gene: TRBV5-5; j_gene: TRBJ1-1; len: 16; d_gene: TRBD1; abundance: -; CDR3aa: CASSSGTVGRDTEAFF; CDR3nt: TGTGCCAGCAGCTCGGGGACAGTCGGGAGAGACACTGAAGCTTTCTTT
v_gene: TRBV4-1; j_gene: TRBJ2-1; len: 14; d_gene: -; abundance: few; CDR3aa: CASSGQGNYNEQFF; CDR3nt: TGCGCCAGCAGCGGGCAGGGGAACTACAATGAGCAGTTCTTC
v_gene: TRBV12-3/TRBV12-4; j_gene: TRBJ1-2; len: 11; d_gene: -; abundance: -; CDR3aa: CASSFGGRYTF; CDR3nt: TGTGCCAGCAGTTTCGGGGGGAGATACACCTTC
v_gene: TRBV4-1; j_gene: TRBJ1-4; len: 17; d_gene: TRBD1; abundance: once; CDR3aa: CASSPDRVKATNEKLFF; CDR3nt: TGCGCCAGCAGTCCGGACAGGGTTAAGGCAACTAATGAAAAACTGTTTTTT
v_gene: TRBV18; j_gene: TRBJ2-7; len: 16; d_gene: TRBD1; abundance: -; CDR3aa: CASSPPGTGGAYEQYF; CDR3nt: TGTGCCAGCTCACCACCAGGGACAGGGGGAGCCTACGAGCAGTACTTC
v_gene: TRBV6-1; j_gene: TRBJ2-5; len: 15; d_gene: TRBD1; abundance: few; CDR3aa: CASTQTDRAEETQYF; CDR3nt: TGTGCCAGCACTCAAACGGACAGGGCCGAAGAGACCCAGTACTTC
v_gene: TRBV12-3/TRBV12-4; j_gene: TRBJ1-5; len: 14; d_gene: -; abundance: -; CDR3aa: CASSLEGPNQPQHF; CDR3nt: TGTGCCAGCAGTTTAGAGGGGCCGAATCAGCCCCAGCATTTT
v_gene: TRBV7-2; j_gene: TRBJ2-7; len: 17; d_gene: TRBD2; abundance: -; CDR3aa: CASSPEGLAVTFYEQYF; CDR3nt: TGTGCCAGCAGCCCAGAGGGACTAGCGGTAACTTTTTACGAGCAGTACTTC
v_gene: TRBV4-3; j_gene: TRBJ2-3; len: 17; d_gene: -; abundance: few; CDR3aa: CASSQDLRDPGRDTQYF; CDR3nt: TGCGCCAGCAGCCAAGACTTACGGGACCCCGGGCGAGATACGCAGTATTTT
v_gene: TRBV7-2; j_gene: TRBJ2-3; len: 15; d_gene: TRBD2; abundance: many; CDR3aa: CASSPGLMSTDTQYF; CDR3nt: TGTGCCAGCAGCCCGGGACTAATGAGCACAGATACGCAGTATTTT
v_gene: TRBV7-9; j_gene: TRBJ2-3; len: 17; d_gene: -; abundance: few; CDR3aa: CASRAHVIRVETDTQYF; CDR3nt: TGTGCCAGCAGGGCCCATGTAATAAGAGTAGAAACAGATACGCAGTATTTT
v_gene: TRBV9; j_gene: TRBJ2-7; len: 13; d_gene: -; abundance: once; CDR3aa: CASSVGETYEQYF; CDR3nt: TGTGCCAGCAGCGTAGGGGAGACCTACGAGCAGTACTTC
v_gene: TRBV7-6; j_gene: TRBJ2-3; len: 14; d_gene: TRBD2; abundance: -; CDR3aa: CASSSSGKADTQYF; CDR3nt: TGTGCCAGCAGCTCCAGCGGGAAGGCAGATACGCAGTATTTT
v_gene: TRBV6-5; j_gene: TRBJ2-7; len: 11; d_gene: -; abundance: -; CDR3aa: CASRQGSEQYF; CDR3nt: TGTGCCAGCAGACAGGGTAGCGAGCAGTACTTC
v_gene: TRBV7-9; j_gene: TRBJ2-1; len: 15; d_gene: -; abundance: -; CDR3aa: CASSPRGRDGHEQFF; CDR3nt: TGTGCCAGCAGCCCTCGGGGCCGAGATGGCCATGAGCAGTTCTTC
v_gene: TRBV7-6; j_gene: TRBJ2-7; len: 15; d_gene: TRBD1; abundance: -; CDR3aa: CASSLGRGTGYEQYF; CDR3nt: TGTGCCAGCAGCTTAGGGCGGGGGACAGGGTACGAGCAGTACTTC
v_gene: TRBV3-1; j_gene: TRBJ2-3; len: 17; d_gene: TRBD2; abundance: -; CDR3aa: CASSQATLAGSTDTQYF; CDR3nt: TGTGCCAGCAGCCAAGCGACTCTAGCGGGTTCCACAGATACGCAGTATTTT
v_gene: TRBV5-5; j_gene: TRBJ2-7; len: 16; d_gene: TRBD2; abundance: few; CDR3aa: CASSWLTSGRTYEQYF; CDR3nt: TGTGCCAGCAGCTGGCTGACTAGCGGGAGAACCTACGAGCAGTACTTC
v_gene: TRBV6-5; j_gene: TRBJ2-2; len: 14; d_gene: -; abundance: few; CDR3aa: CASSWTEHTGELFF; CDR3nt: TGTGCCAGCAGTTGGACAGAGCACACCGGGGAGCTGTTTTTT
v_gene: TRBV7-2; j_gene: TRBJ2-1; len: 14; d_gene: -; abundance: -; CDR3aa: CASSLGWPGDEQFF; CDR3nt: TGTGCCAGCAGCTTGGGATGGCCCGGGGATGAGCAGTTCTTC
v_gene: TRBV9; j_gene: TRBJ2-7; len: 14; d_gene: -; abundance: -; CDR3aa: CASSVGTEIYEQYF; CDR3nt: TGTGCCAGCAGCGTAGGGACAGAGATCTACGAGCAGTACTTC
v_gene: TRBV4-1; j_gene: TRBJ1-1; len: 14; d_gene: -; abundance: few; CDR3aa: CASSRPRGNTEAFF; CDR3nt: TGCGCCAGCAGCCGCCCCAGGGGAAACACTGAAGCTTTCTTT
v_gene: TRBV27; j_gene: TRBJ2-1; len: 16; d_gene: -; abundance: few; CDR3aa: CASSPLDSSSYNEQFF; CDR3nt: TGTGCCAGCAGTCCACTGGACAGTAGCTCCTACAATGAGCAGTTCTTC
v_gene: TRBV6-5; j_gene: TRBJ2-7; len: 13; d_gene: -; abundance: few; CDR3aa: CASSYAGAYEQYF; CDR3nt: TGTGCCAGCAGTTATGCAGGTGCCTACGAGCAGTACTTC